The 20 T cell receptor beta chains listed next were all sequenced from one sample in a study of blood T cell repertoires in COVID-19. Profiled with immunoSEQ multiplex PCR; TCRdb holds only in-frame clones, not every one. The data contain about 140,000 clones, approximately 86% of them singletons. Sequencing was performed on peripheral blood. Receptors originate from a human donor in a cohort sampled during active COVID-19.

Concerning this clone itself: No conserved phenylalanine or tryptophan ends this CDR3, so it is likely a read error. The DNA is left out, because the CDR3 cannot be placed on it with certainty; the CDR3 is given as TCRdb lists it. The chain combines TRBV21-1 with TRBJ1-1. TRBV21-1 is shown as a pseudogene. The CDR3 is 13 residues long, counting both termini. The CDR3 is CASSIRGGPGFST.

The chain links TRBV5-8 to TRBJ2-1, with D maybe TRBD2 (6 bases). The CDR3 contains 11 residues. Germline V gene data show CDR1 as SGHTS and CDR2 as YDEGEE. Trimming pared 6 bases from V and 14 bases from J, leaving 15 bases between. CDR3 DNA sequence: TGTGCCAGCACCCCAAGGAGGGGAAAGTTCTTC. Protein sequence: CASTPRRGKFF.

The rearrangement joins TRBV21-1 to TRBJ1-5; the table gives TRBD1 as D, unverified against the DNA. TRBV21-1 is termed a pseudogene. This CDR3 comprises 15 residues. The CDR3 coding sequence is TGTGCCAGCAGCAAAGATCAGGGGCTAAATCAGCCCCAGCATTTT. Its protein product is CASSKDQGLNQPQHF.

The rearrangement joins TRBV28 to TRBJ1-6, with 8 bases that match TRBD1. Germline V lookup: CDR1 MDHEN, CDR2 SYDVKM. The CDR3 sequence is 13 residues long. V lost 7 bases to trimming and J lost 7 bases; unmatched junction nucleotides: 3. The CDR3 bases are TGTGCCAGCACTCGGACAGGGAATTCACCCCTCCACTTT. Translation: CASTRTGNSPLHF. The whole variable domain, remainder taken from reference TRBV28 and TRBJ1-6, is DVKVTQSSRYLVKRTGEKVFLECVQDMDHENMFWYRQDPGLGLRLIYFSYDVKMKEKGDIPEGYSVSREKKERFSLILESASTNQTSMYLCASTRTGNSPLHFGNGTRLTVT.

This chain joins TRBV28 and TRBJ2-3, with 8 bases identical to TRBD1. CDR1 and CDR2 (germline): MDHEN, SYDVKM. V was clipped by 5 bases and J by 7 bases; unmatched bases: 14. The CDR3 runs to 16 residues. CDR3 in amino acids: CASSPAGGQGWNTQYF. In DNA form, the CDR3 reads TGTGCCAGCAGTCCGGCCGGAGGACAGGGTTGGAATACGCAGTATTTT.

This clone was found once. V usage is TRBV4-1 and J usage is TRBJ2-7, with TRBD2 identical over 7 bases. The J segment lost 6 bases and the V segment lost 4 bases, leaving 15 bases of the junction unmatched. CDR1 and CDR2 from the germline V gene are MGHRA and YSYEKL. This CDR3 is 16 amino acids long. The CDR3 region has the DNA TGCGCCAGCAGCCGCCACAGAGGGAGGGATATGGGCGAGCAGTACTTC. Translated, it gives CASSRHRGRDMGEQYF.

CDR3 residues: CASSQDLAGGRVDTQYF. As DNA, the CDR3 is TGTGCCAGCAGCCAGGACCTAGCGGGGGGGCGTGTAGATACGCAGTATTTT. The chain links TRBV4-2 to TRBJ2-3; 12 nucleotides agree with TRBD2. The CDR3 totals 17 residues. Per germline, CDR1 LGHNA and CDR2 YNFKEQ. Trimming at V came to 3 bases and at J to 5 bases, leaving 9 bases not matched to a gene.

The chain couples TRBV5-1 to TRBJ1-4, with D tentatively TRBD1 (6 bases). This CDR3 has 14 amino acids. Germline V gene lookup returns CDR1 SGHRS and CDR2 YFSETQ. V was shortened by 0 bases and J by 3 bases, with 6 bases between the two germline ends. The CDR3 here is CASSLEGANEKLFF. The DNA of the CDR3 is TGCGCCAGCAGCTTGGAGGGGGCTAATGAAAAACTGTTTTTT.

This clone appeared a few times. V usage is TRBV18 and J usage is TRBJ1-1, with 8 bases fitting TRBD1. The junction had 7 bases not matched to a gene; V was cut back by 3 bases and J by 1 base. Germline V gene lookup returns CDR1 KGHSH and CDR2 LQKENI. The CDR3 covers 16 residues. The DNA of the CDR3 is TGTGCCAGCTCACCTCTGCAAGGGACAGGGAACACTGAAGCTTTCTTT. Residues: CASSPLQGTGNTEAFF.

Here the CDR3 reads CASKRTGQGDQPQHF. Written as DNA, the CDR3 is TGTGCCAGCAAGAGAACTGGACAGGGGGATCAGCCCCAGCATTTT. The rearrangement uses TRBV2 and TRBJ1-5; 10 bases line up with TRBD1. Per the germline V gene, CDR1 is SNHLY and CDR2 is FYNNEI. CDR3 length equals 15 residues. V lost 7 bases to trimming and J lost 5 bases; unmatched junction nucleotides: 8.

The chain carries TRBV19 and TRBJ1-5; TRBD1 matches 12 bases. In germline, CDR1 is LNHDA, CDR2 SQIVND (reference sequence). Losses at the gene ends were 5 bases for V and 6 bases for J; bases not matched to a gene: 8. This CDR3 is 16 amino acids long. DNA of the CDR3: TGTGCCAGTAGTGGGACCGGGACAGGGGGCGGTCAGCCCCAGCATTTT. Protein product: CASSGTGTGGGQPQHF.

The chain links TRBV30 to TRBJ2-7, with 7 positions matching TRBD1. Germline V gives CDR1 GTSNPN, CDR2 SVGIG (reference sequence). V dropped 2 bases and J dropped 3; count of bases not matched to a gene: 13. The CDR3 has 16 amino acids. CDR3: CAWSSPLGTVIYEQYF. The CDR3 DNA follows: TGTGCCTGGAGTTCACCCCTCGGGACAGTCATCTACGAGCAGTACTTC. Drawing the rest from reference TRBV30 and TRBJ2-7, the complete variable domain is SQTIHQWPATLVQPVGSPLSLECTVEGTSNPNLYWYRQAAGRGLQLLFYSVGIGQISSEVPQNLSASRPQDRQFILSSKKLLLSDSGFYLCAWSSPLGTVIYEQYFGPGTRLTVT.

CDR3 region: CASSGQGALPSEKLFF. The CDR3 DNA reads as TGTGCCAGTAGTGGTCAGGGGGCTTTACCTTCTGAAAAACTGTTTTTT. This chain connects TRBV19 to TRBJ1-4; 8 nucleotides line up with TRBD1. After removal of 5 bases from V and 7 bases from J, the junction contained 12 bases not matched to a gene. Germline V gene sequence: CDR1 LNHDA, CDR2 SQIVND (reference sequence). The CDR3 spans 16 residues.

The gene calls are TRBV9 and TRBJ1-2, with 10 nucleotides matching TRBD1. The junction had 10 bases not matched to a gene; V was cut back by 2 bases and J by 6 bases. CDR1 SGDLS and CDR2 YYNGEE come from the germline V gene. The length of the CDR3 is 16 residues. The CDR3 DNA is TGTGCCAGCAGCGTCTCCGGGACAGGGGACCGCCATGGCTACACCTTC. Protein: CASSVSGTGDRHGYTF.

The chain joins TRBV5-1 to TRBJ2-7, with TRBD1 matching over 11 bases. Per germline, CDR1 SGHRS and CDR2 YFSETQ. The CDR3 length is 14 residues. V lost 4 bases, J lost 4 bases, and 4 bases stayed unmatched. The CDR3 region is CASSLGTGGYEQYF. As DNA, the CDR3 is TGCGCCAGCAGCCTGGGGACAGGGGGATACGAGCAGTACTTC. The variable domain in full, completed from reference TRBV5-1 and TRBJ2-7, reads KAGVTQTPRYLIKTRGQQVTLSCSPISGHRSVSWYQQTPGQGLQFLFEYFSETQRNKGNFPGRFSGRQFSNSRSEMNVSTLELGDSALYLCASSLGTGGYEQYFGPGTRLTVT.

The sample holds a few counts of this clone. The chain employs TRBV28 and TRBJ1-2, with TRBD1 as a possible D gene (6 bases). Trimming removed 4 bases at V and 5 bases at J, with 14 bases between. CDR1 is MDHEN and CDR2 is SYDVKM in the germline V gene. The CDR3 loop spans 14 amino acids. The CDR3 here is CASSSTGIQYGYTF. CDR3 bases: TGTGCCAGCAGTTCAACAGGGATCCAATATGGCTACACCTTC.

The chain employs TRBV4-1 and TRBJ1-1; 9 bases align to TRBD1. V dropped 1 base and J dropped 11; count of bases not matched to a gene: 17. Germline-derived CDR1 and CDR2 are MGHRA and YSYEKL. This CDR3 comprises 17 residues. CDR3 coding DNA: TGCGCCAGCAGCCAAGGCCGGGACAGGGATTATTTAGCTGTGGCTTTCTTT. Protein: CASSQGRDRDYLAVAFF.

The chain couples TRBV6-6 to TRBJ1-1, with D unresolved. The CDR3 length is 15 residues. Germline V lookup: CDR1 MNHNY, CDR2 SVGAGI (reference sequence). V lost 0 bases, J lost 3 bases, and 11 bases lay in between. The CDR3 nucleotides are TGTGCCAGCAGTTACTCTCCCACCCGGGACACTGAAGCTTTCTTT. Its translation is CASSYSPTRDTEAFF.

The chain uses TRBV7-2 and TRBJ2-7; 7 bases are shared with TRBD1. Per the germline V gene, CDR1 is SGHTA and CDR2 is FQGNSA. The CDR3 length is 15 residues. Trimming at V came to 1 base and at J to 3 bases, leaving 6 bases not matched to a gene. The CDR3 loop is CASSLGQGVGYEQYF. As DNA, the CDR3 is TGTGCCAGCAGCTTAGGACAGGGTGTAGGCTACGAGCAGTACTTC. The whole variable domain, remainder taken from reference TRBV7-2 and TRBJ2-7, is GAGVSQSPSNKVTEKGKDVELRCDPISGHTALYWYRQSLGQGLEFLIYFQGNSAPDKSGLPSDRFSAERTGGSVSTLTIQRTQQEDSAVYLCASSLGQGVGYEQYFGPGTRLTVT.

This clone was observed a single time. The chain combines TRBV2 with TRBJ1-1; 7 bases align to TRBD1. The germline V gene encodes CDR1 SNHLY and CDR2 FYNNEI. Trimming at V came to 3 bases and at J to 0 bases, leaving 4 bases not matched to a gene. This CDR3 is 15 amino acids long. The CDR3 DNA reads TGTGCCAGCAGTGAGGGACAGAGCATGAACACTGAAGCTTTCTTT. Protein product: CASSEGQSMNTEAFF.